Following are 13 T cell receptor beta chains from one sample sequenced in a study of T cells in localized non-small cell lung cancer. Generated by immunoSEQ multiplex PCR, the TCRdb table keeps only in-frame clones and is missing some. The sample consists of approximately 43,000 clones, 70% to 90% of them appearing once. The source material was peripheral blood, sampled before any cancer treatment. These receptors came from a woman between 18 and 50 years old with stage III lung adenocarcinoma.

This clone was observed a single time. This chain links TRBV29-1 with TRBJ2-2, with 8 bases lining up with TRBD2. From germline, CDR1 is SQVTM and CDR2 ANQGSEA. Trimming removed 6 bases from V and 1 base from J; junction bases left unmatched: 7. The CDR3 runs 15 residues. The CDR3, as DNA: TGCAGCGTCAACGCGGGGGGTGTGAACACCGGGGAGCTGTTTTTT. This encodes CSVNAGGVNTGELFF.

This clone is deemed medium-sized. The V and J genes are TRBV19 and TRBJ2-1; D unclear. CDR1 and CDR2 (germline): LNHDA, SQIVND (reference sequence). Trimming stripped 6 bases from V and 3 bases from J, with 9 bases between. The CDR3 spans 13 residues. CDR3 nucleotides: TGTGCCAGTAGCCACGGTTACTACAATGAGCAGTTCTTC. Protein product: CASSHGYYNEQFF.

Sample share makes this clone medium-sized. An end of the junction differs from the germline gene, which may be a read error. The chain joins TRBV7-9 to TRBJ1-5, with D maybe TRBD1 (6 bases). The CDR3 is made up of 15 amino acids. CDR1 SEHNR and CDR2 FQNEAQ come from the germline V gene (reference sequence). CDR3 in amino acids: CASSLTTGGKQPQHF. The DNA for the CDR3 is TGTGCCAGCAGCTTAACTACTGGGGGCAAGCAGCCCCAGCATTTT.

This rearrangement joins TRBV5-1 to TRBJ1-1; D might be TRBD1 (5 bases). The germline V and J ends were trimmed by 4 bases and 1 base, with 14 bases remaining between them. The CDR3 sequence is 15 residues long. Germline lookup yields CDR1 SGHRS and CDR2 YFSETQ. CDR3 in DNA: TGCGCCAGCAGCAGACAGCCACCGCCGAACACTGAAGCTTTCTTT. Encoded protein: CASSRQPPPNTEAFF.

The CDR3 bases are TGTGCCAGTAGTATGTCGGAGACGGGTCGCACCTTC. Its protein is CASSMSETGRTF. V gene TRBV19 combines with J gene TRBJ1-2, with no clear D. This CDR3 region has 12 residues. Trimming took off 3 bases at V and 13 bases at J, with 15 bases between the two ends. The germline gives CDR1 LNHDA, CDR2 SQIVND (reference sequence).

This chain links TRBV6-1 with TRBJ1-6; D perhaps matches TRBD1 (5 bases). Trimming took 2 bases from V and 10 from J, leaving 12 bases between them. Per germline, CDR1 MNHNS and CDR2 SASEGT. The CDR3 is 14 residues long. CDR3 coding DNA: TGTGCCAGCAGTGAATCTGGGGGATCCTCACCCCTCCACTTT. Its translation is CASSESGGSSPLHF.

This clone was seen just once. The chain links TRBV19 to TRBJ1-2; TRBD1 matches 8 bases. This CDR3 region has 14 residues. Germline V gives CDR1 LNHDA, CDR2 SQIVND (reference sequence). The junction had 7 bases not matched to a gene; V was cut back by 6 bases and J by 4 bases. The DNA for the CDR3 is TGTGCCAGTAGACAACGGACAGGGACCTATGGCTACACCTTC. Translation gives CASRQRTGTYGYTF.

The rearrangement joins TRBV7-2 to TRBJ2-5; 7 positions agree with TRBD2. Germline CDR1 is SGHTA and CDR2 is FQGNSA. The CDR3 sequence is 17 residues long. Losses at the gene ends were 2 bases for V and 1 base for J; bases not matched to a gene: 10. The CDR3, as DNA: TGTGCCAGCAGCTTAAGTTCGTGGGCTAGCGGCCAAGAGACCCAGTACTTC. Translated, it gives CASSLSSWASGQETQYF.

The J gene is TRBJ2-7, the V gene TRBV11-2, with D hard to call. CDR1 and CDR2 (germline): SGHAT, FQNNGV. V lost 5 bases, J lost 7 bases, and 21 bases lay in between. The CDR3 covers 15 residues. The CDR3: CASSALRYNSREQYF. CDR3 coding DNA: TGTGCCAGCAGCGCCTTGCGGTACAATTCTCGGGAGCAGTACTTC.

The chain combines TRBV19 with TRBJ2-7, with 7 bases fitting TRBD1. Germline V gene sequence: CDR1 LNHDA, CDR2 SQIVND (reference sequence). Trimming cost V 1 base and J 3 bases; bases outside gene matches: 12. The CDR3 has 17 residues. CDR3 sequence: CASSIALSLTGNYEQYF. The CDR3, as DNA: TGTGCCAGTAGTATAGCCCTCTCCTTGACAGGGAACTACGAGCAGTACTTC.

The chain couples TRBV5-1 to TRBJ2-3, with D perhaps TRBD1 (6 bases). V lost 6 bases and J 6 bases, leaving 17 bases between the germline ends. This CDR3 spans 14 amino acids. Germline CDR1 SGHRS, CDR2 YFSETQ. The CDR3 here is CASTPRLGADTQYF. CDR3 DNA sequence: TGCGCCAGCACCCCACGGTTGGGGGCGGATACGCAGTATTTT.

The chain couples TRBV2 to TRBJ1-3; D remains ambiguous. The germline V and J ends were trimmed by 3 bases and 0 bases, with 6 bases remaining between them. CDR1 and CDR2 (germline): SNHLY, FYNNEI. The CDR3 runs to 14 residues. CDR3 loop: CASSDSPSGNTIYF. The CDR3 bases are TGTGCCAGCAGTGACAGCCCCTCTGGAAACACCATATATTTT.

The gene calls are TRBV15 and TRBJ2-7; no definite D call. CDR1 is LNHNV, CDR2 YYDKDF, per germline (reference sequence). V lost 0 bases, J lost 5 bases, and 5 bases lay in between. The length of the CDR3 is 12 residues. CDR3 protein: CATSREFDEQYF. As DNA, the CDR3 is TGTGCCACCAGCAGAGAATTCGACGAGCAGTACTTC.